The T cell receptor (beta chain) described here comes from a study of T cells in pancreatic ductal adenocarcinoma. Study-level findings and limits: The resected cohort was biased toward the minority with early-stage disease.

A note on this clone: Its antigen is not identified.

The selected patients with pancreatic ductal adenocarcinoma had surgery but no neoadjuvant therapy. Measured with immunoSEQ multiplex PCR; TCRdb has only the in-frame clones, and not every one. Of about 29,000 clones in the sample, approximately 90% were seen once. The sequencing sample was made of PBMCs. The receptor's source is a human donor with pancreatic ductal adenocarcinoma.

CDR3 in amino acids: CASSPGRNLNTEAFF. CDR3 bases: TGTGCCAGCAGCCCGGGACGGAACCTGAACACTGAAGCTTTCTTT. J is TRBJ1-1 and V is TRBV11-2; the D gene is possibly TRBD1 (5 bases). Trimming pared 5 bases from V and 0 bases from J, leaving 13 bases between. The length of the CDR3 is 15 residues. In germline, CDR1 is SGHAT, CDR2 FQNNGV.